This entry describes one TCR beta chain. This specimen belongs to a study of shared clonotypes between healthy human individuals. In the study overall: A few men and two women, aged 18 to 49, were donors.

Template for every sorted-subset replicate PCR totaled approximately 200 ng DNA, 25,000 to 30,000 T cell genomes. The assay was immunoSEQ multiplex PCR, and TCRdb's table has in-frame clones only and misses some. The repertoire consists of 1.5 million to 2.5 million clones, with approximately 95% occurring once and the leading ten covering 1% to 1.5%. Naive CD8 cells lacked CD45RO and underwent positive selection for CCR7, leaving out terminally differentiated effector memory CD45RA+ cells. Donors were healthy HIV-negative adults without recently reported acute infections or vaccinations. Nashville, Tennessee was home to all donors, each a Caucasian adult. The length of the CDR3 is 15 residues. V lost 0 bases to trimming and J lost 4 bases, with 13 bases between them. Germline V gene lookup returns CDR1 MNHNY and CDR2 SVGAGI (reference sequence).

The source is a man aged 18 to 35 in good health. The chain is built from TRBV6-6 and TRBJ2-7; D remains unclear. Sequenced: naive CD8+ T cells sorted from blood. CDR3 sequence reads: CASSYSNVEQYEQYF. The CDR3 DNA is TGTGCCAGCAGTTACTCGAATGTGGAACAATACGAGCAGTACTTC.